The 12 T cell receptor beta chains listed next were all sequenced from one sample in a study of blood T cell repertoires in COVID-19. Only in-frame clones appear in the TCRdb table, and some are missing; sequencing was by immunoSEQ multiplex PCR. The table lists hundreds of thousands of clones, around nine tenths of them singletons. Material for sequencing was PBMCs or T cells enriched from blood (not recorded which). These receptor sequences come from a woman aged 18-29 years with acute COVID-19.

J is TRBJ2-1 and V is TRBV24-1; 15 bases align to TRBD2. V lost 3 bases, J lost 7 bases, and 6 bases stayed unmatched. There are 17 residues in the CDR3. The germline V gene has CDR1 KGHDR and CDR2 SFDVKD. The CDR3, as DNA: TGTGCCACCAGTGATGCGACCGGGACTAGCGGGAGGAATGAGCAGTTCTTC. Its protein is CATSDATGTSGRNEQFF.

The J gene is TRBJ2-3, the V gene TRBV9; 13 bases agree with TRBD2. The ends lost 2 bases at V and 14 bases at J; junction bases unmatched: 8. Germline lookup yields CDR1 SGDLS and CDR2 YYNGEE. The CDR3 has 14 residues. The CDR3 loop is CASSVQLAGGPAYF. CDR3 sequence (DNA): TGTGCCAGCAGCGTCCAACTAGCGGGAGGGCCTGCGTATTTT. The full variable domain, rest sourced from reference TRBV9 and TRBJ2-3, is DSGVTQTPKHLITATGQRVTLRCSPRSGDLSVYWYQQSLDQGLQFLIQYYNGEERAKGNILERFSAQQFPDLHSELNLSSLELGDSALYFCASSVQLAGGPAYFGPGTRLTVL.

V is TRBV20-1 and J is TRBJ1-2; D unclear. Deletions cut 7 bases from V and 5 bases from J, with 11 bases between. The germline gives CDR1 DFQATT, CDR2 SNEGSKA (reference sequence). The CDR3 length is 11 residues. CDR3 sequence: CSGQKMYGYTF. As DNA, the CDR3 is TGCAGTGGACAAAAAATGTATGGCTACACCTTC.

This chain uses TRBV5-4 with TRBJ1-2, with 9 bases that match TRBD1. J was trimmed by 3 bases and V by 4 bases; bases with no gene match: 7. The germline gives CDR1 SGHNT, CDR2 YYREEE (reference sequence). This CDR3 region has 15 residues. CDR3 region: CASSDAGTGHYGYTF. CDR3 in DNA: TGTGCCAGCAGCGACGCCGGGACAGGGCACTATGGCTACACCTTC.

The CDR3 DNA follows: TGTGCCAGCACTATCGGGACACTGATTAATGAAAAACTGTTTTTT. This codes for CASTIGTLINEKLFF. V usage is TRBV6-5 and J usage is TRBJ1-4, with a weak D call TRBD1 (6 bases). The CDR3 sequence is 15 residues long. The V gene lost 7 bases and the J gene lost 4 bases, with 16 bases spanning the gap. In germline, CDR1 is MNHEY, CDR2 SVGAGI.

The chain couples TRBV7-2 to TRBJ1-3, with 7 bases lining up with TRBD1. V trimming: 5 bases; J trimming: 0 bases; junction bases outside the gene matches: 4. CDR3 length: 15 amino acids. Germline V gives CDR1 SGHTA, CDR2 FQGNSA. CDR3 region: CASSQYRGSGNTIYF. DNA for the CDR3: TGTGCCAGCAGCCAGTACAGGGGCTCTGGAAACACCATATATTTT.

The CDR3 DNA reads TGCAGCGTTGAAGGCCCGGGGGGCAATGAGCAGTTCTTC. Amino acid sequence: CSVEGPGGNEQFF. V is TRBV29-1 and J is TRBJ2-1; TRBD2 aligns across 7 bases. The CDR3 runs to 13 residues. V lost 1 base, J lost 6 bases, and 3 bases stayed unmatched. CDR1 and CDR2 (germline): SQVTM, ANQGSEA.

The CDR3: CASSDRVSGANVLTF. CDR3 coding DNA: TGTGCCAGCAGCGACAGGGTTTCTGGGGCCAACGTCCTGACTTTC. This rearrangement joins TRBV2 to TRBJ2-6, with 7 bases aligning to TRBD1. J was trimmed by 1 base and V by 6 bases; bases with no gene match: 3. Germline CDR1 reads SNHLY; CDR2 reads FYNNEI. The CDR3 length is 15 residues.

The V gene is TRBV7-3, the J gene TRBJ1-6; the D is unclear. CDR3 size: 13 residues. V was clipped by 1 base and J by 10 bases, with 8 bases between them. Germline CDR1 is SGHTA and CDR2 is FQGTGA. For the CDR3, the DNA is TGTGCCAGCAGCTTAAACTTGAACTCACCCCTCCACTTT. This sequence encodes CASSLNLNSPLHF. Complete variable domain (other parts from reference TRBV7-3 and TRBJ1-6): GAGVSQTPSNKVTEKGKYVELRCDPISGHTALYWYRQSLGQGPEFLIYFQGTGAADDSGLPNDRFFAVRPEGSVSTLKIQRTERGDSAVYLCASSLNLNSPLHFGNGTRLTVT.

The V and J genes are TRBV3-1 (or the pseudogene TRBV3-2) and TRBJ1-2, with 7 bases aligning to TRBD1. Losses at the gene ends were 4 bases for V and 8 bases for J; bases not matched to a gene: 7. Germline values: CDR1 LGHDT, CDR2 YNNKEL (reference sequence). This CDR3 is 13 amino acids long. The CDR3 DNA reads as TGTGCCAGCAGCCCCCGGACAGGAAAGGGCTACACCTTC. It yields the protein CASSPRTGKGYTF.

The chain has TRBV5-1 and TRBJ1-6; TRBD1 matches at 7 bases. After removal of 4 bases from V and 6 bases from J, the junction contained 7 bases not matched to a gene. CDR1 is SGHRS, CDR2 YFSETQ, per germline. The CDR3 length is 15 residues. In nucleotides, the CDR3 is TGCGCCAGCAGCACCCGACAGGGTACTAATTCACCCCTCCACTTT. Amino acid sequence: CASSTRQGTNSPLHF.

The chain uses TRBV19 and TRBJ1-4; no clear D. The germline V gene has CDR1 LNHDA and CDR2 SQIVND (reference sequence). The V end lost 5 bases, the J end lost 0 bases, and 7 bases lay between the germline ends. The CDR3 consists of 14 residues. The CDR3 bases are TGTGCCAGTAGTCCCTTTGCAACTAATGAAAAACTGTTTTTT. Amino acid sequence: CASSPFATNEKLFF.